This entry lists 10 T cell receptor beta chains sequenced from one sample in a study of T cells after somatic rescue of genetic block. Sequencing used immunoSEQ multiplex PCR; TCRdb keeps in-frame clones, though not all of them. The data hold roughly 92,000 clones, with around 89% observed a single time. Sequenced material: peripheral blood mononuclear cells (PBMCs). The receptor set was obtained from a woman between 18 and 29 years old.

This sequence joins TRBV27 and TRBJ2-6; 11 nucleotides line up with TRBD1. Germline V gives CDR1 MNHEY, CDR2 SMNVEV (reference sequence). The CDR3 has 18 amino acids. J gave up 2 bases and V 6 bases, and 9 bases lay outside the gene matches. In DNA, the CDR3 is TGTGCCAGCAGCCCCTACCGGACAGGGGGCGCTGGGGCCAACGTCCTGACTTTC. It codes for CASSPYRTGGAGANVLTF.

This chain joins TRBV5-5 and TRBJ2-7; TRBD2 is a possible D gene (6 bases). V was pared by 4 bases and J by 5 bases, with 13 bases between. Per germline, CDR1 SGHKS and CDR2 YYEKEE (reference sequence). This CDR3 spans 13 amino acids. Here the CDR3 DNA reads TGTGCCAGCAGCCAGGGACTTTACCACGAGCAGTACTTC. It is translated as CASSQGLYHEQYF.

The CDR3 region has the DNA TGTGCCAGCATTGACTCAAGGAGCTCCTACGAGCAGTACTTC. This codes for CASIDSRSSYEQYF. The chain recombines TRBV6-6 with TRBJ2-7; D not certain. CDR1 is MNHNY, CDR2 SVGAGI, per germline (reference sequence). V dropped 7 bases and J dropped 0 bases, with 13 bases sitting between them. This CDR3 has 14 residues.

J is TRBJ1-2 and V is TRBV5-1, with D possibly being TRBD1 (5 bases). CDR3 length equals 14 residues. Germline values: CDR1 SGHRS, CDR2 YFSETQ. With 3 bases removed from V and 6 bases from J, the gap between germline ends came to 15 bases. The CDR3 DNA reads TGCGCCAGCAGCTGGACGACAGAAGGACATGGCTACACCTTC. It specifies CASSWTTEGHGYTF.

This chain uses TRBV2 with TRBJ1-4, with D tentatively TRBD1 (5 bases). Deletions cut 4 bases from V and 8 bases from J, with 14 bases between. CDR3 size: 14 residues. Germline lookup yields CDR1 SNHLY and CDR2 FYNNEI. The CDR3 DNA reads as TGTGCCAGCAGTGGGGGGTCTCCTGGGGAAAAACTGTTTTTT. This translates into CASSGGSPGEKLFF.

This sequence joins TRBV28 and TRBJ1-5; TRBD1 is a possible D gene (6 bases). Germline V gene lookup returns CDR1 MDHEN and CDR2 SYDVKM. V shed 3 bases and J shed 7 bases, with 16 bases lying between them. CDR3 length equals 15 residues. CDR3 bases: TGTGCCAGCAGTTTTGTAGCCAGGGGAGACCAGCCCCAGCATTTT. Protein: CASSFVARGDQPQHF.

This chain uses TRBV6-5 with TRBJ2-3; unclear D gene. The CDR3 is 12 residues long. The V gene lost 8 bases and the J gene lost 2 bases, with 8 bases spanning the gap. CDR1 is MNHEY and CDR2 is SVGAGI in the germline V gene. The CDR3 protein is CASRSVTDTQYF. The CDR3 bases are TGTGCCAGCCGGAGTGTCACAGATACGCAGTATTTT.

The chain recombines TRBV18 with TRBJ2-7; D gene ambiguous. CDR1 is KGHSH, CDR2 LQKENI, per germline. The V end was cut by 2 bases, the J end by 5 bases, with 22 bases between. CDR3 length: 17 amino acids. The CDR3 reads CASSPIALRTAENEQYF. The CDR3 region has the DNA TGTGCCAGCTCACCAATCGCACTGCGCACTGCAGAAAACGAGCAGTACTTC.

The gene calls are TRBV18 and TRBJ1-3; 7 bases match TRBD1. Germline CDR1 reads KGHSH; CDR2 reads LQKENI. V trimming: 3 bases; J trimming: 4 bases; junction bases outside the gene matches: 12. The CDR3 is 17 amino acids. The CDR3 loop reads CASSPKSTGRTGNTIYF. In DNA form, the CDR3 reads TGTGCCAGCTCACCGAAATCGACAGGGAGGACGGGAAACACCATATATTTT.

The chain combines TRBV30 with TRBJ2-7, with no clear D. This CDR3 has 12 residues. Trimming cost V 5 bases and J 2 bases, with 10 bases left between them. Germline values: CDR1 GTSNPN, CDR2 SVGIG (reference sequence). DNA for the CDR3: TGTGCCTGGTCCTCCAGGCCCTACGAGCAGTACTTC. It translates to CAWSSRPYEQYF.